This T cell receptor beta chain was retrieved from a study of blood T cell repertoires in COVID-19. Here immunoSEQ multiplex PCR was the method, and the copy in TCRdb shows in-frame clones only, minus some. The sample lists roughly 500,000 clones; approximately 87% were seen once. Deletions cut 2 bases from V and 4 bases from J, with 14 bases between. The CDR3 spans 15 residues. Germline V gene data show CDR1 as SNHLY and CDR2 as FYNNEI. The sequenced sample consisted of PBMCs or T cells enriched from blood (not recorded which). The V and J genes are TRBV2 and TRBJ1-1; D not resolved. This TCR came from a woman aged 40 to 50 who had recovered from COVID-19. CDR3 protein: CASSESLGRRTEAFF. The DNA for the CDR3 is TGTGCCAGCAGTGAAAGTTTGGGCAGGCGCACTGAAGCTTTCTTT.